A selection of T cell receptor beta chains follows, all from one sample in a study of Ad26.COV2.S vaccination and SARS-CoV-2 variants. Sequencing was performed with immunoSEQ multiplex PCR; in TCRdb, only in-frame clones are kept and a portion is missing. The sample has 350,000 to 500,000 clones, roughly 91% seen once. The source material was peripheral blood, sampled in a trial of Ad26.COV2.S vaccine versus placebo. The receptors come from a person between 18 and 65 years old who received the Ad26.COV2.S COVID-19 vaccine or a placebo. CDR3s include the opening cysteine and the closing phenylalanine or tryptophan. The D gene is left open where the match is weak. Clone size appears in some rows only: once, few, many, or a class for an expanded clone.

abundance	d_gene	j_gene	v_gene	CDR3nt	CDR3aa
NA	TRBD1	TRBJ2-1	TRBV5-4	TGTGCCAGCAGCTATGACAGGGCTAATGAGCAGTTCTTC	CASSYDRANEQFF
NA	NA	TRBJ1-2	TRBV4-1	TGCGCCAGCAGCCAAGACGAGAACAGGGTAAACATTAACTATGGCTACACCTTC	CASSQDENRVNINYGYTF
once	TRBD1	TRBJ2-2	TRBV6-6	TGTGCCAGCAGTTATAGGGCAGGGGGGAACACCGGGGAGCTGTTTTTT	CASSYRAGGNTGELFF
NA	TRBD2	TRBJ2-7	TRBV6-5	TGTGCCACCACGGGACTAGCGTCCTACGAGCAGTACTTC	CATTGLASYEQYF
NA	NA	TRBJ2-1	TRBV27	TGTGCCAGCAGAAGCCTAAACAGGGCCCCCCTCTACAATGAGCAGTTCTTC	CASRSLNRAPLYNEQFF
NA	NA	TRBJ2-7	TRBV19	TGTGCCAGTAGTATAGCGCCAGATACCTACGAGCAGTACTTC	CASSIAPDTYEQYF
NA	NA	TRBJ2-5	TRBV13	TGTGCCAGCAGCTTATGGAGAGCGCCAGGGACCCAGTACTTC	CASSLWRAPGTQYF
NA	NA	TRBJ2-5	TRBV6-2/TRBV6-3	TGTGCCAGCAGCCGTCTAGAGACCCAGTACTTC	CASSRLETQYF
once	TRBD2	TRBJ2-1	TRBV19	TGTGCCAGTAGTTCCCTCCGACTAGCGGGGGACAATGAGCAGTTCTTC	CASSSLRLAGDNEQFF
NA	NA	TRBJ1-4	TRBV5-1	TGCGCCAGCAGCTCCTCGGGACACCTAAATGAAAAACTGTTTTTT	CASSSSGHLNEKLFF
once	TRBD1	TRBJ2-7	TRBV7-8	TGTGCCAGCAGCCTTGGACAGGGGGGCTCCTACGAGCAGTACTTC	CASSLGQGGSYEQYF
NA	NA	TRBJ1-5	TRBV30	TGTGCCTGGTCTATGGGGTACGGCAATCAGCCCCAGCATTTT	CAWSMGYGNQPQHF
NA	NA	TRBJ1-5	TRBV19	TGTGCCAGTACTCCAGGGTATAGCAATCAGCCCCAGCATTTT	CASTPGYSNQPQHF
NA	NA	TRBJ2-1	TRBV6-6	TGTGCCAGCGAAGGGGATGAGCAGTTCTTC	CASEGDEQFF
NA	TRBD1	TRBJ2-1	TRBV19	TGTGCCAGTAGGGGGACAGGGGGCGATGAGCAGTTCTTC	CASRGTGGDEQFF
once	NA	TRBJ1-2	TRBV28	TGTGCCAGCAGCCCATTAAAGGGCTATGGCTACACCTTC	CASSPLKGYGYTF
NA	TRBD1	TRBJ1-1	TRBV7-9	TGTGCCAGCAGCCAAGAGGACAGGGTAGCTTTCTTT	CASSQEDRVAFF
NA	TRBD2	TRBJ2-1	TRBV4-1	TGCGCCAGCAGTTTTTTCGGGACTAGCGGGAACAATGAGCAGTTCTTC	CASSFFGTSGNNEQFF
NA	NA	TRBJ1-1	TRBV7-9	TGTGCCAGCAGCTTAACACGGGGGAACGCTGAAGCTTTCTTT	CASSLTRGNAEAFF
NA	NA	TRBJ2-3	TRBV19	TGTGCCAGCGCCTCATCGGGAGATACGCAGTATTTT	CASASSGDTQYF
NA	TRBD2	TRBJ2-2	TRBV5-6	TGTGCCAGCAGCTCAGCGGGAGGGTTTAACGGGGAGCTGTTTTTT	CASSSAGGFNGELFF
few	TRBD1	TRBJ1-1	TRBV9	TGTGCCAGCAGCGGATCCGGGACAGGGGGCAATATGGATGAAGCTTTCTTT	CASSGSGTGGNMDEAFF
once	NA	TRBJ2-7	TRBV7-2	TGTGCCAGCAGCACGCAGGGGGGAGCCTACGAGCAGTACTTC	CASSTQGGAYEQYF
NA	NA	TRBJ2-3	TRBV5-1	TGCGCCAGCAGCTTTCGGGGGCGTACTAGCACAGATACGCAGTATTTT	CASSFRGRTSTDTQYF